The clone carrying this T cell receptor beta chain has just one count. The antigen is unknown. These data are taken from a study of T-cell reconstitution after alpha-beta-depleted transplantation in children. Unique molecular identifiers were incorporated during preparation of the TCRbeta library. TCRdb re-called the PCR reads through MiXCR, storing one row per CDR3 protein. Of under 50,000 distinct CDR3 sequences in the sample, around 8.8% were seen once. This CDR3 contains 19 residues. V dropped 4 bases and J dropped 1 base, with 20 bases sitting between them. Germline lookup yields CDR1 MNHNS and CDR2 SASEGT. Study results and limitations: The main origin of T-cell counts and diversity one year after transplant was newly produced T cells. Recipient T cells and thymic progenitors that survived gave rise to the high TCRbeta diversity observed at day 60 in some patients. The study reportedly traced alpha-beta T cells about two months after transplant to several hundred expanded graft clones.

The input for sequencing was PBMCs, mostly from graft donor cells, taken 60 days after TCRalphabeta/CD19-depleted stem cell transplant. The chain uses TRBV6-1 and TRBJ2-6; D perhaps matches TRBD1 (6 bases). The source is a male patient between 2 and 10 years old who had a stem cell transplant for chronic granulomatous disease, so the T cells may come from the graft donor. CDR3 in amino acids: CASSGPPGHKLSGANVLTF. The CDR3 bases are TGTGCCAGCAGTGGCCCTCCGGGACACAAATTATCTGGGGCCAACGTCCTGACTTTC.